Each of the 19 T cell receptor beta chains below was sequenced from the same sample in a study of T cell responses to AZD1222 COVID-19 vaccine. TCRdb keeps only in-frame clones here, not all; method: immunoSEQ multiplex PCR. The table shows about 150,000 clones, with 70% to 90% occurring only once. The material sequenced was peripheral blood, taken on day 0 of AZD1222 vaccination. Source of these receptors: an adult in good health.

In this sample, this clone turned up a few times. The chain uses TRBV19 and TRBJ2-5; D gene uncertain. The CDR3 is made up of 15 amino acids. From germline, CDR1 is LNHDA and CDR2 SQIVND (reference sequence). V was cut by 1 base and J by 5 bases, with 14 bases left in between. The CDR3 bases are TGTGCCAGTAGTATAGGGCAGGTCTTTAAGGAGACCCAGTACTTC. Its translation is CASSIGQVFKETQYF.

V usage is TRBV5-8 and J usage is TRBJ2-2; no firm D call. The CDR3 runs 14 residues. V was pared by 6 bases and J by 0 bases, with 9 bases between. Germline V gene data show CDR1 as SGHTS and CDR2 as YDEGEE. The DNA of the CDR3 is TGTGCCAGCATCAAGATCACGAACACCGGGGAGCTGTTTTTT. As protein: CASIKITNTGELFF.

The rearrangement joins TRBV6-5 to TRBJ2-7, with D maybe TRBD1 (7 bases). Germline CDR1 is MNHEY and CDR2 is SVGAGI. This CDR3 is 13 amino acids long. Between the trimmed V and J ends, which lost 6 bases and 2 bases, there was a span of 11 bases. The CDR3: CASSQGGTYEQYF. CDR3 coding DNA: TGTGCCAGCAGCCAGGGGGGCACCTACGAGCAGTACTTC.

The V call is TRBV2, the J call TRBJ2-1; 7 bases align to TRBD2. Germline V CDR1 and CDR2: SNHLY, FYNNEI. V trimming: 1 base; J trimming: 10 bases; junction bases outside the gene matches: 4. CDR3 length: 13 amino acids. DNA for the CDR3: TGTGCCAGCAGTGAAGGGGGGGGAAGAGAGCAGTTCTTC. Protein product: CASSEGGGREQFF.

This clone was counted once. Here the CDR3 reads CACDPGLAGISTDTQYF. The CDR3 DNA is TGTGCCTGCGACCCGGGACTAGCGGGGATAAGCACAGATACGCAGTATTTT. This chain connects TRBV30 to TRBJ2-3, with 13 bases identical to TRBD2. This CDR3 comprises 17 residues. Germline V gene lookup returns CDR1 GTSNPN and CDR2 SVGIG (reference sequence). V lost 6 bases to trimming and J lost 0 bases; unmatched junction nucleotides: 9.

This sequence joins TRBV13 and TRBJ2-3, with 9 bases that match TRBD2. The V gene end was trimmed by 6 bases and the J gene end by 7 bases; junction bases not matched to a gene: 14. This CDR3 spans 16 amino acids. CDR1 PRHDT and CDR2 FYEKMQ come from the germline V gene (reference sequence). CDR3 sequence (DNA): TGTGCCAGCAGTTTTAGGCGGGCGGGGGGGCTGAATACGCAGTATTTT. Encoded protein: CASSFRRAGGLNTQYF.

The chain uses TRBV10-3 and TRBJ1-4; D unresolved. The CDR3 runs to 14 residues. V lost 6 bases and J 1 base, leaving 9 bases between the germline ends. Germline assignment: CDR1 ENHRY and CDR2 SYGVKD. CDR3 in amino acids: CAISEGITNEKLFF. In nucleotides, the CDR3 is TGTGCCATCAGCGAGGGAATAACTAATGAAAAACTGTTTTTT.

The chain recombines TRBV7-9 with TRBJ2-1; 9 nucleotides line up with TRBD1. Unmatched junction bases numbered 3, after V lost 8 bases and J lost 4 bases. Germline CDR1 and CDR2: SEHNR and FQNEAQ (reference sequence). CDR3 length equals 13 residues. The CDR3 is CASGDREYNEQFF. CDR3 coding DNA: TGTGCCAGCGGGGACAGGGAATACAATGAGCAGTTCTTC.

V is TRBV7-9 and J is TRBJ2-1; 8 positions agree with TRBD2. The J segment lost 7 bases and the V segment lost 4 bases, leaving 9 bases of the junction unmatched. The germline CDR1 and CDR2 sequences are SEHNR and FQNEAQ (reference sequence). This CDR3 contains 15 residues. The DNA of the CDR3 is TGTGCCAGCAGCTCCCCGGGACTAGTGTCGAATGAGCAGTTCTTC. Translating gives CASSSPGLVSNEQFF.

This chain links TRBV11-2 with TRBJ1-1; unclear D gene. This CDR3 spans 16 amino acids. Germline values: CDR1 SGHAT, CDR2 FQNNGV. V lost 0 bases, J lost 1 base, and 12 bases lay in between. The CDR3 region is CASSLDWAAENTEAFF. CDR3 DNA sequence: TGTGCCAGCAGCTTAGATTGGGCAGCCGAGAACACTGAAGCTTTCTTT.

This CDR3 reads CASSFPRRGPGQPQHF. The CDR3 DNA is TGTGCCAGCAGTTTCCCCCGACGGGGCCCGGGTCAGCCCCAGCATTTT. V is TRBV27 and J is TRBJ1-5; maybe TRBD1 (5 bases). V was cut by 3 bases and J by 6 bases, with 18 bases left in between. The CDR3 loop spans 16 amino acids. Germline V gene lookup returns CDR1 MNHEY and CDR2 SMNVEV (reference sequence).

The J gene is TRBJ2-3, the V gene TRBV3-1 (or the pseudogene TRBV3-2); no clear D. CDR1 is LGHDT, CDR2 YNNKEL, per germline (reference sequence). Trimming took off 5 bases at V and 2 bases at J, with 8 bases between the two ends. The CDR3 is made up of 13 amino acids. CDR3 sequence: CASSTALTDTQYF. The CDR3 DNA reads as TGTGCCAGCAGCACGGCCCTCACAGATACGCAGTATTTT.

This chain joins TRBV10-3 and TRBJ1-3; D not resolved. The CDR3 contains 13 residues. V dropped 7 bases and J dropped 8 bases, with 15 bases sitting between them. Looked up from germline, CDR1 is ENHRY and CDR2 is SYGVKD. CDR3: CAITLRRGDTIYF. The CDR3 DNA reads as TGTGCCATCACTCTTCGACGCGGTGACACCATATATTTT.

This chain uses TRBV19 with TRBJ1-5; D remains unclear. V shed 5 bases and J shed 0 bases, with 14 bases lying between them. The CDR3 covers 16 residues. The germline V gene encodes CDR1 LNHDA and CDR2 SQIVND (reference sequence). Written as DNA, the CDR3 is TGTGCCAGTAGTGAGCAGGCCCTATATAGCAATCAGCCCCAGCATTTT. Its protein is CASSEQALYSNQPQHF.

The chain joins TRBV27 to TRBJ1-2; a weak D match, TRBD1 (5 bases). Trimming shortened V by 2 bases and J by 4 bases, and 11 bases separated the two germline ends. Germline values: CDR1 MNHEY, CDR2 SMNVEV (reference sequence). This CDR3 has 14 residues. The CDR3 nucleotides read TGTGCCAGCAGTTTAGGTGGGGCTAGCTATGGCTACACCTTC. This translates into CASSLGGASYGYTF.

The chain uses TRBV5-1 and TRBJ1-4; tentative D call: TRBD1 (5 bases). The CDR3 has 15 residues. Germline lookup yields CDR1 SGHRS and CDR2 YFSETQ. Trimming shortened V by 5 bases and J by 0 bases, and 11 bases separated the two germline ends. In nucleotides, the CDR3 is TGCGCCAGCAGACGACAGTCCGCAACTAATGAAAAACTGTTTTTT. Its protein is CASRRQSATNEKLFF.

This chain links TRBV24-1 with TRBJ2-1, with D maybe TRBD2 (5 bases). V lost 5 bases and J lost 7, with 11 bases in between. The length of the CDR3 is 13 residues. Germline CDR1 KGHDR, CDR2 SFDVKD. The CDR3 sequence: CATSAPGLNEQFF. The CDR3 coding sequence is TGTGCCACCAGTGCCCCCGGACTGAATGAGCAGTTCTTC.

This clone was observed a single time. The CDR3 protein is CATSRTTGAGNTIYF. As DNA, the CDR3 is TGTGCCACCAGCAGAACGACAGGGGCGGGAAACACCATATATTTT. The rearrangement uses TRBV15 and TRBJ1-3; 8 nucleotides align to TRBD1. There are 15 residues in the CDR3. Unmatched junction bases numbered 4, after V lost 2 bases and J lost 4 bases. Per the germline V gene, CDR1 is LNHNV and CDR2 is YYDKDF (reference sequence).

J is TRBJ1-2 and V is TRBV27; TRBD1 matches 10 bases. This CDR3 is built from 15 residues. Trimming took 5 bases from V and 6 from J; bases not matched to a gene: 9. Germline values: CDR1 MNHEY, CDR2 SMNVEV (reference sequence). The CDR3 bases are TGTGCCAGCAGTCGACAGGGGGCGTCGTGGGATGGCTACACCTTC. Amino acids: CASSRQGASWDGYTF.